Sequencing of this T cell receptor (beta chain) was carried out in a study of T cells in localized non-small cell lung cancer. Only in-frame clones appear in the TCRdb table, and some are missing; sequencing was by immunoSEQ multiplex PCR. The sample holds tens of thousands of clones, about 91% seen once. This TCR was sampled from an older male donor with stage I lung adenocarcinoma. Specimen: peripheral blood, collected before any cancer treatment.

CDR3 nucleotides: TGTGCCAGCAGCTTAGAGACCGGGGAGCTGTTTTTT. It translates to CASSLETGELFF. The chain is built from TRBV7-2 and TRBJ2-2; D remains ambiguous. V was shortened by 1 base and J by 5 bases, with 2 bases between the two germline ends. The CDR3 has 12 residues. The germline V gene encodes CDR1 SGHTA and CDR2 FQGNSA.